This TCR beta chain was sequenced for a study of T cell repertoires in cytomegalovirus infection. Study at large: Well-studied HLA-B-restricted epitopes and recently identified HLA-C-restricted epitopes of CMV were both used in the study. Findings and limits, study-wide: CMV-specific TCR beta clonotypes restricted by HLA-C dominated the ex vivo response. Cumulated frequencies of public TCR beta families served to identify carriers of CMV plus the relevant HLA.

TCRdb used MiXCR to reprocess the reads, holding one entry per CDR3 protein. The sample yields about 890,000 distinct CDR3 sequences, about 33% seen once. CDR3 length: 15 residues. Germline CDR1 and CDR2: SEHNR and FQNEAQ (reference sequence). Trimming pared 4 bases from V and 0 bases from J, leaving 10 bases between. The table lists this clonotype with many counts. Its antigen remains unidentified. The sequence derives from a human donor in good health (CMV status not recorded). Some clones in this sample may be carry-over from other donors' samples. The chain combines TRBV7-9 with TRBJ2-1; D is ambiguous. Sequences were derived from cultured CD8+ T cells from PBMCs, sampled from culture after CMV antigen stimulation. Written as DNA, the CDR3 is TGTGCCAGCAGCTCCGAAAGGAGCTCCTACAATGAGCAGTTCTTC. Protein product: CASSSERSSYNEQFF.